The rows below give T cell receptor beta chains drawn from one sample of a study of blood T cell repertoires in COVID-19. Here immunoSEQ multiplex PCR was the method, and the copy in TCRdb shows in-frame clones only, minus some. The sample carries about 44,000 clones, about 90% recorded once. The source material was peripheral blood. The source of these receptors is a woman of 80 years or more in a cohort sampled during active or convalescent COVID-19. The CDR3 runs from the conserved cysteine through the conserved F or W. A D gene is named only where the DNA matches it firmly. Part of the rows lack a size; the others show once, few, many or a class for expanded clones.

D	size	V	J	CDR3	DNA
TRBD1	NA	TRBV12-3/TRBV12-4	TRBJ1-1	CASRGTVNTEAFF	TGTGCCAGCAGAGGGACAGTGAACACTGAAGCTTTCTTT
TRBD2	NA	TRBV11-2	TRBJ2-7	CASSLVAGGSYEQYF	TGTGCCAGCAGCTTAGTGGCGGGGGGCTCCTACGAGCAGTACTTC
TRBD2	NA	TRBV19	TRBJ2-3	CASSIVGGGTTDTQYF	TGTGCCAGTAGTATAGTCGGCGGGGGGACCACAGATACGCAGTATTTT
TRBD2	NA	TRBV11-2	TRBJ2-1	CASSKAPTSGYNEQFF	TGTGCCAGCAGCAAAGCTCCGACTAGCGGCTACAATGAGCAGTTCTTC
NA	NA	TRBV19	TRBJ2-5	CASSIVGGPRETQYF	TGTGCCAGTAGTATAGTCGGGGGTCCCCGGGAGACCCAGTACTTC
TRBD2	NA	TRBV25-1	TRBJ2-7	CTSSEGLAGSYEQYF	TGTACCAGCAGTGAGGGGCTAGCGGGGTCCTACGAGCAGTACTTC
NA	NA	TRBV30	TRBJ2-3	CAWTRDFVTDTQYF	TGTGCCTGGACAAGGGACTTCGTCACAGATACGCAGTATTTT
NA	few	TRBV4-3	TRBJ2-5	CASSQDFGGRETQYF	TGCGCCAGCAGCCAAGATTTTGGGGGCCGGGAGACCCAGTACTTC
TRBD1	NA	TRBV6-5	TRBJ1-3	CASSLRGRGNTIYF	TGTGCCAGCAGTCTCAGGGGGCGCGGAAACACCATATATTTT
TRBD1	NA	TRBV6-6	TRBJ2-5	CASSSGTGRETQYF	TGTGCCAGCAGTTCCGGGACAGGGAGGGAGACCCAGTACTTC
NA	NA	TRBV4-1	TRBJ1-1	CASSPYEGLNTEAFF	TGCGCCAGCAGCCCATATGAGGGCTTGAACACTGAAGCTTTCTTT
NA	NA	TRBV5-1	TRBJ2-2	CASSLEAGTGELFF	TGCGCCAGCAGCTTGGAGGCGGGAACCGGGGAGCTGTTTTTT
TRBD2	NA	TRBV24-1	TRBJ2-5	CATSDLKAGVETQYF	TGTGCCACCAGTGATTTAAAGGCGGGAGTAGAGACCCAGTACTTC
TRBD2	NA	TRBV5-4	TRBJ2-5	CASSSRAGVGETQYF	TGTGCCAGCAGCTCCAGAGCGGGAGTGGGTGAGACCCAGTACTTC
TRBD1	NA	TRBV7-9	TRBJ2-3	CASSLTGDRGTQYF	TGTGCCAGCAGCTTGACAGGGGACCGGGGTACGCAGTATTTT
NA	NA	TRBV6-6	TRBJ1-3	CASSFNEAGGNTIYF	TGTGCCAGCAGTTTCAACGAAGCAGGGGGAAACACCATATATTTT
TRBD1	NA	TRBV10-1	TRBJ1-6	CASMEPGQGKKLRNSPLHF	TGCGCCAGCATGGAGCCGGGACAGGGGAAGAAGCTTAGAAATTCACCCCTCCACTTT
TRBD2	NA	TRBV5-4	TRBJ2-2	CASTPTGTSRLNTGELFF	TGTGCCAGCACACCCACCGGGACTAGCCGACTGAACACCGGGGAGCTGTTTTTT
TRBD1	NA	TRBV10-3	TRBJ1-1	CAILIERTGLNTEAFF	TGTGCCATCTTGATTGAAAGGACAGGTCTGAACACTGAAGCTTTCTTT
NA	once	TRBV10-1	TRBJ2-3	CASSESGATDTQYF	TGCGCCAGCAGTGAATCAGGGGCAACAGATACGCAGTATTTT
NA	NA	TRBV7-2	TRBJ1-1	CASSRAGGGTEAFF	TGTGCCAGCAGCAGGGCTGGGGGGGGCACTGAAGCTTTCTTT
TRBD2	NA	TRBV7-7	TRBJ2-1	CASTPLSSGRFNEQFF	TGTGCTAGCACTCCCCTATCTAGCGGGAGGTTCAATGAGCAGTTCTTC
TRBD1	NA	TRBV7-9	TRBJ1-5	CASSSSGTGEIVRQPQHF	TGTGCCAGCAGCTCATCCGGAACAGGGGAGATTGTCCGTCAGCCCCAGCATTTT
NA	NA	TRBV9	TRBJ2-5	CASSGTVQETQYF	TGTGCCAGCAGTGGGACTGTTCAAGAGACCCAGTACTTC
NA	once	TRBV18	TRBJ1-1	CASSPRVVEAFF	TGTGCCAGCTCACCCAGGGTGGTTGAAGCTTTCTTT
NA	NA	TRBV25-1	TRBJ2-6	CASSDLGANVLTF	TGTGCCAGCAGTGATCTCGGGGCCAACGTCCTGACTTTC
NA	NA	TRBV18	TRBJ1-2	CASSRDTPRGANYGYTF	TGTGCCAGCTCACGGGACACCCCCAGAGGGGCTAACTATGGCTACACCTTC
TRBD1	NA	TRBV2	TRBJ2-7	CASRDVQGAYEQYF	TGTGCCAGCAGGGACGTGCAGGGGGCTTACGAGCAGTACTTC
TRBD1	NA	TRBV9	TRBJ1-6	CASSPPDRGDSPLHF	TGTGCCAGCAGCCCCCCCGACAGGGGGGACTCACCCCTCCACTTT
NA	NA	TRBV7-8	TRBJ1-1	CASSSPPRTDLNTEAFF	TGTGCCAGCAGCTCCCCTCCGAGGACAGACTTGAACACTGAAGCTTTCTTT
TRBD1	few	TRBV7-9	TRBJ1-1	CASSYLDRAGPEAFF	TGTGCCAGCAGCTACCTCGACAGGGCGGGCCCTGAAGCTTTCTTT
TRBD2	NA	TRBV27	TRBJ2-7	CASSLYRGGFEQYF	TGTGCCAGCAGTTTATATAGGGGAGGGTTCGAGCAGTACTTC
NA	once	TRBV6-5	TRBJ1-3	CASSSYRQSSGNTIYF	TGTGCCAGCAGTTCCTACCGACAGTCCTCTGGAAACACCATATATTTT
NA	few	TRBV2	TRBJ2-3	CASSRAETTTDTQYF	TGTGCCAGCAGTAGAGCCGAGACTACCACAGATACGCAGTATTTT
TRBD1	NA	TRBV28	TRBJ1-4	CASSLRQPQGRNEKLFF	TGTGCCAGCAGTTTACGGCAACCACAGGGGAGGAATGAAAAACTGTTTTTT
TRBD1	NA	TRBV2	TRBJ1-1	CASSKGQLGNTEAFF	TGTGCCAGCAGTAAGGGACAGCTAGGGAACACTGAAGCTTTCTTT
TRBD1	once	TRBV19	TRBJ2-6	CASTSGQARHSGANVLTF	TGTGCCAGTACCTCGGGACAGGCTCGCCACTCTGGGGCCAACGTCCTGACTTTC
NA	NA	TRBV21-1	TRBJ1-3	CASSNAARGAGNTIYF	TGTGCCAGCAGCAACGCGGCACGGGGGGCTGGAAACACCATATATTTT
TRBD2	NA	TRBV4-1	TRBJ2-1	CASSQDSRTSDTYNEQFF	TGCGCCAGCAGCCAAGATAGTAGGACTAGCGATACCTACAATGAGCAGTTCTTC
NA	NA	TRBV7-6	TRBJ1-4	CASSRTEPGAGEKLFF	TGTGCCAGCAGCCGAACAGAACCAGGGGCCGGGGAAAAACTGTTTTTT
NA	NA	TRBV5-1	TRBJ1-2	CASSLGLGGVYGYTF	TGCGCCAGCAGCTTGGGGTTAGGCGGTGTCTATGGCTACACCTTC
TRBD1	NA	TRBV4-3	TRBJ1-6	CASSQVGQGEYNSPLHF	TGCGCCAGCAGCCAAGTTGGGCAGGGGGAATATAATTCACCCCTCCACTTT
NA	NA	TRBV10-3	TRBJ2-5	CAISGDAETQYF	TGTGCCATCTCAGGGGATGCGGAGACCCAGTACTTC
NA	NA	TRBV7-9	TRBJ2-1	CASSSGLYNEQFF	TGTGCCAGCAGCTCCGGTCTATACAATGAGCAGTTCTTC
TRBD1	NA	TRBV6-5	TRBJ1-2	CASSPDRDGYGYTF	TGTGCCAGCAGTCCTGACAGGGACGGCTATGGCTACACCTTC
TRBD1	NA	TRBV19	TRBJ1-1	CASSIKGQGAADTEAFF	TGTGCCAGTAGTATCAAGGGGCAGGGGGCAGCGGACACTGAAGCTTTCTTT
NA	NA	TRBV18	TRBJ2-1	CASSPPSRPYNEQFF	TGTGCCAGCTCACCACCTAGCCGACCCTACAATGAGCAGTTCTTC
NA	NA	TRBV6-5	TRBJ1-4	CASTVAEKLFF	TGTGCCAGCACGGTTGCTGAAAAACTGTTTTTT
NA	NA	TRBV6-1	TRBJ1-4	CASSEADGGQKLFF	TGTGCCAGCAGTGAAGCTGACGGTGGGCAAAAACTGTTTTTT
TRBD2	NA	TRBV9	TRBJ2-7	CASSVGLAGGPYNEQYF	TGTGCCAGCAGCGTAGGACTAGCGGGGGGGCCTTACAACGAGCAGTACTTC
NA	once	TRBV19	TRBJ1-2	CASSISEGRYGYTF	TGTGCCAGTAGTATTTCGGAGGGGCGGTATGGCTACACCTTC
TRBD1	NA	TRBV27	TRBJ2-4	CASSLDRAKNIQYF	TGTGCCAGCAGTTTGGACAGGGCCAAAAACATTCAGTACTTC
TRBD2	NA	TRBV11-2	TRBJ2-3	CASSLGGTTSTDTQYF	TGTGCCAGCAGCTTAGGGGGGACTACAAGCACAGATACGCAGTATTTT
NA	NA	TRBV5-1	TRBJ1-2	CASSIRGGDYGYTF	TGCGCCAGCAGCATAAGGGGCGGTGACTATGGCTACACCTTC
NA	NA	TRBV7-2	TRBJ2-3	CASSPRTADTQYF	TGTGCCAGCAGCCCCCGAACGGCAGATACGCAGTATTTT